The clone carrying this T cell receptor (beta chain) was detected a few times. These data come from a study of T cell responses to AZD1222 COVID-19 vaccine. The data were produced by immunoSEQ multiplex PCR, yet TCRdb's version contains in-frame clones alone and is incomplete. Of about 37,000 clones in the sample, 86% were seen once. The CDR3 extends over 15 amino acids. Looked up from germline, CDR1 is MNHEY and CDR2 is SVGAGI. The J segment lost 0 bases and the V segment lost 10 bases, leaving 10 bases of the junction unmatched. This rearrangement joins TRBV6-5 to TRBJ1-2, with 8 bases that match TRBD1. The TCR comes from an adult in good health. The sequencing used peripheral blood, collected on day 0 of AZD1222 vaccination. CDR3 residues: CATSRTGKANYGYTF. DNA of the CDR3: TGTGCCACCTCGAGGACAGGGAAAGCTAACTATGGCTACACCTTC.